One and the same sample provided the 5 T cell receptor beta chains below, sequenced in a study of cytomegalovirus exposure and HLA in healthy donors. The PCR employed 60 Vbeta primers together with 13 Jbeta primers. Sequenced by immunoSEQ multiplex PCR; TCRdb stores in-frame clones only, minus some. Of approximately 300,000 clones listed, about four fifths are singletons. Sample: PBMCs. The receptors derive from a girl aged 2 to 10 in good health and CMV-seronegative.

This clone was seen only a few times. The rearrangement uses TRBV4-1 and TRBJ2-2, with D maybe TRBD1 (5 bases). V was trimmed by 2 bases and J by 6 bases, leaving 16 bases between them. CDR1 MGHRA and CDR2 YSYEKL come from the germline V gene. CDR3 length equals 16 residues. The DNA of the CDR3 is TGCGCCAGCAGCCAAAATCCAGGGCGCTATGCCGGGGAGCTGTTTTTT. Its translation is CASSQNPGRYAGELFF.

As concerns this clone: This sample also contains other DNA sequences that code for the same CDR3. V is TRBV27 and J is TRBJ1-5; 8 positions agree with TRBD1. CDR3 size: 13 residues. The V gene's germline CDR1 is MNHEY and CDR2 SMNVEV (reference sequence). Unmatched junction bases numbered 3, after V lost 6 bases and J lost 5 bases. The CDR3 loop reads CASSLQGDQPQHF. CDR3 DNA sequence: TGTGCCAGCAGCCTACAGGGGGATCAGCCCCAGCATTTT.

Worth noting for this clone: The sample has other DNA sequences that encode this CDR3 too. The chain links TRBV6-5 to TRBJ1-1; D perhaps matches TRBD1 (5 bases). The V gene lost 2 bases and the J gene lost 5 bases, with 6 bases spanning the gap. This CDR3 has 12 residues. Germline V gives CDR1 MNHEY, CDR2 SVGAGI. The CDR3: CASSYAGTEAFF. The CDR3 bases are TGTGCCAGCAGTTACGCAGGGACTGAAGCTTTCTTT.

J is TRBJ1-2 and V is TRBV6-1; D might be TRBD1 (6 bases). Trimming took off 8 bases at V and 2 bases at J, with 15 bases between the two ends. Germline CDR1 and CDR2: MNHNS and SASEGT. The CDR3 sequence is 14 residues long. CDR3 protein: CASQQGPLNYGYTF. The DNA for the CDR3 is TGTGCCAGCCAACAGGGCCCCCTCAACTATGGCTACACCTTC.

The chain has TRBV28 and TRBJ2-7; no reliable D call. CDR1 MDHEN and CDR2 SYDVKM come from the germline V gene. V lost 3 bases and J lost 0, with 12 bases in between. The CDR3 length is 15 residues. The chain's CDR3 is CASSFVAVSSYEQYF. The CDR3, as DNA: TGTGCCAGCAGTTTTGTGGCGGTGAGCTCCTACGAGCAGTACTTC.